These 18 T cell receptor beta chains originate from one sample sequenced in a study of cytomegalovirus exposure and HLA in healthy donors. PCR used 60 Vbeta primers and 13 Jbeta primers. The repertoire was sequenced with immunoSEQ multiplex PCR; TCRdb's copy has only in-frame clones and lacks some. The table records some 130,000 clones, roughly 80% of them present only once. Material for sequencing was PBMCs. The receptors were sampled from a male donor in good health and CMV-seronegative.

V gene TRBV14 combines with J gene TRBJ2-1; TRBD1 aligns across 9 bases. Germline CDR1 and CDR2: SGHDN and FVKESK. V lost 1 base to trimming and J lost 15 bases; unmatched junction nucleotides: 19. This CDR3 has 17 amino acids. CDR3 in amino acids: CASSQGTRVNSGTGWFF. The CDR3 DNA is TGTGCCAGCAGCCAAGGAACGAGAGTCAATTCGGGGACAGGGTGGTTCTTC.

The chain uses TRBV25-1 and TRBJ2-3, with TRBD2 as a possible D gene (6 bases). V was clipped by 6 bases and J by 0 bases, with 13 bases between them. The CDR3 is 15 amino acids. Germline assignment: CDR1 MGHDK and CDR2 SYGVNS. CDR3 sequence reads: CASSHRRGSTDTQYF. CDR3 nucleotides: TGTGCCAGCAGCCATCGGAGGGGTAGCACAGATACGCAGTATTTT.

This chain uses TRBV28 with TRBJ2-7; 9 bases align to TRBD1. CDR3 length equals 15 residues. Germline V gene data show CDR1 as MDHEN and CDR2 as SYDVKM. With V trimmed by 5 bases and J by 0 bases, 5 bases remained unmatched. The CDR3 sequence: CASSASGQGSYEQYF. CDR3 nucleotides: TGTGCCAGCAGTGCCTCGGGACAGGGCTCCTACGAGCAGTACTTC.

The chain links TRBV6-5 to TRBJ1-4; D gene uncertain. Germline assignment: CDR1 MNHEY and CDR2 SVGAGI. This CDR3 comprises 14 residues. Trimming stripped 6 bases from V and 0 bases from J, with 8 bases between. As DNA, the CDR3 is TGTGCCAGCAGGGAGGGAACAACTAATGAAAAACTGTTTTTT. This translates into CASREGTTNEKLFF.

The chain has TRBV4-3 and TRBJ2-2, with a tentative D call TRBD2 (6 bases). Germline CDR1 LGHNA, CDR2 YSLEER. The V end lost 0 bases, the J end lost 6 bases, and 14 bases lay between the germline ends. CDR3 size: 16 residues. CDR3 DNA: TGCGCCAGCAGCCAAGATTTGAACGGGAGCCCCGGGGAGCTGTTTTTT. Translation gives CASSQDLNGSPGELFF.

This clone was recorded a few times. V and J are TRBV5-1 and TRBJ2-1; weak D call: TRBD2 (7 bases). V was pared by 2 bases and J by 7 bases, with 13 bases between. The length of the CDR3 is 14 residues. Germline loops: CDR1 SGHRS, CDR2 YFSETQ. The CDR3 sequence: CASSLTGGQNEQFF. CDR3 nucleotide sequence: TGCGCCAGCAGCTTAACGGGGGGCCAAAATGAGCAGTTCTTC. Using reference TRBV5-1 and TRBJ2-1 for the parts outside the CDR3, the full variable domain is KAGVTQTPRYLIKTRGQQVTLSCSPISGHRSVSWYQQTPGQGLQFLFEYFSETQRNKGNFPGRFSGRQFSNSRSEMNVSTLELGDSALYLCASSLTGGQNEQFFGPGTRLTVL.

Here the CDR3 DNA reads TGTGCCAGCAGTCAAAACCGGGAATTAGGCTTTGAAGCTTTCTTT. Translated, it gives CASSQNRELGFEAFF. The V gene is TRBV28, the J gene TRBJ1-1; D call uncertain. Germline-derived CDR1 and CDR2 are MDHEN and SYDVKM. V shed 5 bases and J shed 7 bases, with 20 bases lying between them. The CDR3 runs 15 residues.

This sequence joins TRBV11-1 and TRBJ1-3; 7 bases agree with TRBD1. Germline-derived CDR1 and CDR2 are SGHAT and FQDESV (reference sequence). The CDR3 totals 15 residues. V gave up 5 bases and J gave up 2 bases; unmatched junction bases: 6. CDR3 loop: CASSAGQPTGNTIYF. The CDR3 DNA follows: TGTGCCAGCAGCGCGGGACAGCCAACTGGAAACACCATATATTTT.

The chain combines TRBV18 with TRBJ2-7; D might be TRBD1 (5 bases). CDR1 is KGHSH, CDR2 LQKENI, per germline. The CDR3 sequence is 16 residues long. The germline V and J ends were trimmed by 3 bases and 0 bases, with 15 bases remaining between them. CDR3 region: CASSPRTGLSSYEQYF. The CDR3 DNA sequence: TGTGCCAGCTCACCTCGCACAGGCCTTAGCTCCTACGAGCAGTACTTC.

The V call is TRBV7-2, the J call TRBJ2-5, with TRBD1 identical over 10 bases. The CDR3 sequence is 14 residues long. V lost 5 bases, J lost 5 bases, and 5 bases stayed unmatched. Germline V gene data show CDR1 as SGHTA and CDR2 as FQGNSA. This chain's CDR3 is CASSARDRGETQYF. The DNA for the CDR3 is TGTGCCAGCAGCGCCCGGGACAGGGGTGAGACCCAGTACTTC.

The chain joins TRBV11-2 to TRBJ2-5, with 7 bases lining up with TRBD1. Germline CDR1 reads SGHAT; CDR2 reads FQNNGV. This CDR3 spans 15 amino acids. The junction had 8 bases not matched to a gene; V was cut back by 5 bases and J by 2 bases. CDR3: CASSGKQGPQETQYF. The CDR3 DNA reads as TGTGCCAGCAGCGGTAAACAGGGGCCACAAGAGACCCAGTACTTC.

The CDR3 sequence: CASSAWTGGAYGYTF. In nucleotides, the CDR3 is TGTGCCAGCAGCGCCTGGACAGGGGGCGCCTATGGCTACACCTTC. The gene calls are TRBV9 and TRBJ1-2, with TRBD1 identical over 11 bases. Germline values: CDR1 SGDLS, CDR2 YYNGEE. The ends lost 3 bases at V and 4 bases at J; junction bases unmatched: 5. This CDR3 is built from 15 residues.

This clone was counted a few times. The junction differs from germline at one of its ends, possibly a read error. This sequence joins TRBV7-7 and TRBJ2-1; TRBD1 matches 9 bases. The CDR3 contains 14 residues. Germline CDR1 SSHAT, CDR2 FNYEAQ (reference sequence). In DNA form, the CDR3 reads TGTGCTAGCAGCTTAGGACAGGGGATGAATGAGCAGTTCTTC. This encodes CASSLGQGMNEQFF.

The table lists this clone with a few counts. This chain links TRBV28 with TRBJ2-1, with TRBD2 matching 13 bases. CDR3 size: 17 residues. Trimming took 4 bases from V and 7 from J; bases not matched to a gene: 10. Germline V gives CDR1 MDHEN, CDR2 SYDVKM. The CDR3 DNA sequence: TGTGCCAGCAGTTACCCAGTCGGGACTAGCGGGATAAATGAGCAGTTCTTC. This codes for CASSYPVGTSGINEQFF.

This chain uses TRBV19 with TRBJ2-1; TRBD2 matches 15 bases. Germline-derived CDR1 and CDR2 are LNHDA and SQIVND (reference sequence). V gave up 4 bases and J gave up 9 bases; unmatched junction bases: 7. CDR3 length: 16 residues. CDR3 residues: CASSTPGTSGRREQFF. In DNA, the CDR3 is TGTGCCAGTAGTACCCCGGGGACTAGCGGGAGGCGTGAGCAGTTCTTC.

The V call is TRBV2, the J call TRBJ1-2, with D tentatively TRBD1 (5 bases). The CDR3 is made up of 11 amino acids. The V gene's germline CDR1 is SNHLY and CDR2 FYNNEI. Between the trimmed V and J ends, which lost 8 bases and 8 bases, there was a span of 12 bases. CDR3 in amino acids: CASVRGEGYTF. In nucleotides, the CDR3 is TGTGCCAGCGTTCGGGGGGAGGGCTACACCTTC.

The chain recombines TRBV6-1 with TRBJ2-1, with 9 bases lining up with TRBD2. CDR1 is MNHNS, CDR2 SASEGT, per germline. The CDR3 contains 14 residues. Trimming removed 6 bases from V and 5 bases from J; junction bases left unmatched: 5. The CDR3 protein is CASRTGTSNNEQFF. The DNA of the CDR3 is TGTGCCAGCAGGACCGGGACTAGCAACAATGAGCAGTTCTTC.

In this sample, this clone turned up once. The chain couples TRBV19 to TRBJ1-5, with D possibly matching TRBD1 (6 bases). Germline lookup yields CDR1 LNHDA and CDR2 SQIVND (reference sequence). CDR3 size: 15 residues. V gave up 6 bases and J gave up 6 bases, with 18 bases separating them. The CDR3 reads CASRPQGLYFQPQHF. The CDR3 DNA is TGTGCCAGTAGACCCCAGGGGCTATATTTTCAGCCCCAGCATTTT.